The 15 T cell receptor beta chains below all came from one sample that was sequenced in a study of T cell responses to AZD1222 COVID-19 vaccine (dated by TCRdb to 2020 to 2022). The sample's time point, from its label and the paper: baseline before first vaccination. Library preparation was by the immunoSEQ multiplex PCR assay. Not all clones reach the TCRdb copy of this immuneACCESS table, which keeps in-frame sequences only. Checked studies attribute under half of the gap to unresolved V genes and leave the rest unexplained. Within this sample are more than 85,000 clones, with about 86% of them counted one time only. The biggest ten clones account for about 7.5% of the sample. This sample comprised peripheral blood, obtained on day 0 of AZD1222 vaccination. These receptor sequences come from an adult in good health.

The J gene is TRBJ1-3, the V gene TRBV7-8; D might be TRBD1 (6 bases). V was cut by 5 bases and J by 1 base, with 15 bases left in between. CDR3 length equals 16 residues. The germline V gene encodes CDR1 SGHVS and CDR2 FQNEAQ. The CDR3 spells CASSEAEGGSGNTIYF. CDR3 nucleotide sequence: TGTGCCAGCAGCGAAGCGGAGGGGGGGTCTGGAAACACCATATATTTT. Full variable domain (missing parts from reference TRBV7-8 and TRBJ1-3): GAGVSQSPRYKVAKRGQDVALRCDPISGHVSLFWYQQALGQGPEFLTYFQNEAQLDKSGLPSDRFFAERPEGSVSTLKIQRTQQEDSAVYLCASSEAEGGSGNTIYFGEGSWLTVV.

This chain uses TRBV7-9 with TRBJ1-1; TRBD1 matches at 7 bases. V lost 8 bases, J lost 2 bases, and 8 bases stayed unmatched. The CDR3 is made up of 14 amino acids. From germline, CDR1 is SEHNR and CDR2 FQNEAQ (reference sequence). This CDR3 reads CASRSTGENTEAFF. The CDR3 DNA sequence: TGTGCCAGCCGTTCTACAGGGGAAAACACTGAAGCTTTCTTT.

The rearrangement joins TRBV5-6 to TRBJ2-2; 7 bases fit TRBD2. Germline trimming cut 4 bases from V and 6 bases from J; bases unmatched to any gene: 12. Per germline, CDR1 SGHDT and CDR2 YYEEEE. This CDR3 is 16 amino acids long. The CDR3 here is CASSPLGGERAGELFF. Here the CDR3 DNA reads TGTGCCAGCAGCCCCCTGGGGGGGGAAAGGGCCGGGGAGCTGTTTTTT.

This clone has just a few counts. The chain uses TRBV28 and TRBJ2-5; 7 bases line up with TRBD1. The CDR3 extends over 15 amino acids. V shed 5 bases and J 7 bases; nucleotides not matched to a gene: 13. Per the germline V gene, CDR1 is MDHEN and CDR2 is SYDVKM. Here the CDR3 DNA reads TGTGCCAGCAGTGCCCTACAGGGGAGCATTAGGACCCAGTACTTC. It translates to CASSALQGSIRTQYF.

The sample holds one count of this clone. The CDR3: CASSPMGVRSYEQYF. In DNA form, the CDR3 reads TGTGCCAGCAGCCCAATGGGGGTTAGATCCTACGAGCAGTACTTC. J is TRBJ2-7 and V is TRBV7-2; D tentatively reads TRBD1 or TRBD2 (5 bases each). The CDR3 loop spans 15 amino acids. Germline V lookup: CDR1 SGHTA, CDR2 FQGNSA. Deletions cut 5 bases from V and 1 base from J, with 15 bases between.

The J gene is TRBJ2-2, the V gene TRBV28; 12 bases align to TRBD2. Germline assignment: CDR1 MDHEN and CDR2 SYDVKM. The CDR3 extends over 19 amino acids. J gave up 3 bases and V 4 bases, and 12 bases lay outside the gene matches. The CDR3 here is CASSSASSGRVEDTGELFF. The CDR3 DNA reads as TGTGCCAGCAGTTCCGCCTCTAGCGGGAGGGTAGAGGACACCGGGGAGCTGTTTTTT.

In its sample, this clone was seen once. This chain links TRBV29-1 with TRBJ1-2; 9 nucleotides agree with TRBD1. This CDR3 spans 13 amino acids. Trimming removed 6 bases from V and 4 bases from J; junction bases left unmatched: 6. Germline V gene lookup returns CDR1 SQVTM and CDR2 ANQGSEA. The CDR3 protein is CSVLQTGGYGYTF. CDR3 sequence (DNA): TGCAGCGTACTCCAGACAGGGGGCTATGGCTACACCTTC.

The chain carries TRBV19 and TRBJ2-7; D is perhaps TRBD1 (6 bases). The V gene's germline CDR1 is LNHDA and CDR2 SQIVND (reference sequence). The V end was cut by 6 bases, the J end by 7 bases, with 16 bases between. The CDR3 runs to 13 residues. DNA for the CDR3: TGTGCCAGTAGCCCGACAGGTACCCTGGAGCAGTACTTC. This codes for CASSPTGTLEQYF.

This chain uses TRBV28 with TRBJ1-1; 10 bases map to TRBD1. Germline lookup yields CDR1 MDHEN and CDR2 SYDVKM. The CDR3 length is 15 residues. V was pared by 5 bases and J by 3 bases, with 6 bases of the junction left unmatched. For the CDR3, the DNA is TGTGCCAGCAGTGACAGGGGGCGATTGGACACTGAAGCTTTCTTT. This translates into CASSDRGRLDTEAFF.

The V call is TRBV4-1, the J call TRBJ1-6, with 7 positions matching TRBD1. The germline gives CDR1 MGHRA, CDR2 YSYEKL. This CDR3 region has 15 residues. V lost 2 bases to trimming and J lost 9 bases; unmatched junction nucleotides: 7. CDR3 sequence (DNA): TGCGCCAGCAGCCAAACCGGGACAGTTCGTTCACCCCTCCACTTT. Protein: CASSQTGTVRSPLHF.

The gene calls are TRBV6-5 and TRBJ2-7; the match to TRBD1 covers 9 bases. CDR3 length: 15 amino acids. V was clipped by 6 bases and J by 1 base; unmatched bases: 7. CDR1 is MNHEY and CDR2 is SVGAGI in the germline V gene. CDR3: CASSFYRGRSYEQYF. The CDR3 coding sequence is TGTGCCAGCAGCTTCTACAGGGGGCGGTCCTACGAGCAGTACTTC.

The chain has TRBV28 and TRBJ2-7; 11 bases fit TRBD1. CDR3 length: 16 residues. CDR1 and CDR2 (germline): MDHEN, SYDVKM. V was pared by 8 bases and J by 3 bases, with 12 bases of the junction left unmatched. CDR3 sequence: CASSRTGGFFGYEQYF. The CDR3 region has the DNA TGTGCCAGCTCAAGGACAGGGGGCTTTTTCGGCTACGAGCAGTACTTC.

This clone was found many times. The rearrangement links TRBV5-6 to TRBJ2-5; TRBD2 aligns across 14 bases. CDR1 is SGHDT and CDR2 is YYEEEE in the germline V gene. CDR3 length: 16 amino acids. J gave up 5 bases and V 3 bases, and 6 bases lay outside the gene matches. This CDR3 reads CASSSGTSGSRETQYF. In DNA, the CDR3 is TGTGCCAGCAGCTCCGGGACTAGCGGGAGTAGGGAGACCCAGTACTTC. Based on the CDR3 plus reference TRBV5-6 and TRBJ2-5, the full variable domain is DAGVTQSPTHLIKTRGQQVTLRCSPKSGHDTVSWYQQALGQGPQFIFQYYEEEERQRGNFPDRFSGHQFPNYSSELNVNALLLGDSALYLCASSSGTSGSRETQYFGPGTRLLVL.

In DNA form, the CDR3 reads TGTGCCAGCAGTTACTCAAAGGGGACTAGCGTCCCCGGGGAGCTGTTTTTT. Its protein is CASSYSKGTSVPGELFF. The genes are TRBV6-2 or TRBV6-3 and TRBJ2-2, with 10 nucleotides matching TRBD2. Unmatched junction bases numbered 7, after V lost 0 bases and J lost 6 bases. The CDR3 is 17 amino acids. Germline V gene lookup returns CDR1 MNHEY and CDR2 SVGEGT.

This chain connects TRBV28 to TRBJ1-5; no firm D call. The CDR3 loop spans 14 amino acids. Germline CDR1 is MDHEN and CDR2 is SYDVKM. Trimming stripped 5 bases from V and 6 bases from J, with 14 bases between. The chain's CDR3 is CASSLPAGFQPQHF. The CDR3 DNA reads as TGTGCCAGCAGTCTACCCGCGGGGTTTCAGCCCCAGCATTTT.